The 24 T cell receptor beta chains given below trace back to one sample, sequenced in a study of blood T cells in healthy people across ages (dated by TCRdb to between 2014 and 2017). Receptor amplification or capture employed 5' RACE. A second roughly 6 to 11 cycle PCR used a sample-barcoded 5' primer and a J-beta primer mix. TCRdb handled the public reads itself, with Q25 trimming in fastp and clone calling in MiXCR, and kept productive beta chains. Entries are consolidated by CDR3 protein sequence, retaining the most common genes and DNA. Across this sample there are approximately 1,700,000 distinct CDR3 sequences, with roughly 43% seen only once. The ten largest account for about 21% of the sample. Sample: blood. Receptors originate from a human donor in good health.

This clonotype is a singleton in its sample. Compared with germline, one end of the junction differs, possibly owing to a read error. This chain uses TRBV7-2 with TRBJ2-3, with D tentatively TRBD1 (5 bases). This CDR3 is built from 13 residues. Germline CDR1 is SGHTA and CDR2 is FQGNSA. In DNA, the CDR3 is TGTGCCAGCCAGACAGACCCCACAGATGCGCAGTATTTT. Translation gives CASQTDPTDAQYF.

The rearrangement uses TRBV29-1 and TRBJ2-4, with 8 bases lining up with TRBD1. The CDR3 runs 13 residues. Germline V gives CDR1 SQVTM, CDR2 ANQGSEA. The trim removed 4 bases at V and 13 bases at J, leaving 12 bases unmatched. The CDR3 DNA reads as TGCAGCGTTGGACAGGGGCTCCTGGTAAAGCAGTACTTC. Its protein is CSVGQGLLVKQYF.

This clonotype was detected only a few times. The rearrangement uses TRBV7-9 and TRBJ2-3; perhaps TRBD1 as D (5 bases). The CDR3 contains 13 residues. V was clipped by 2 bases and J by 9 bases, with 12 bases between them. Germline-derived CDR1 and CDR2 are SEHNR and FQNEAQ (reference sequence). Here the CDR3 DNA reads TGTGCCAGCAGCTTAATTGCCGGACAAACGCAGTATTTT. Residues: CASSLIAGQTQYF.

This clonotype showed up just a few times. V gene TRBV20-1 combines with J gene TRBJ1-5, with D tentatively TRBD1 (5 bases). The CDR3 has 13 amino acids. Trimming removed 3 bases from V and 5 bases from J, with 11 bases in between. The germline CDR1 and CDR2 sequences are DFQATT and SNEGSKA (reference sequence). The CDR3 DNA follows: TGCAGTGCTAGGGGGGTAGTAGATCAGCCCCAGCATTTT. This gives the protein CSARGVVDQPQHF.

The chain employs TRBV20-1 and TRBJ1-1; D uncertain. Germline V gene lookup returns CDR1 DFQATT and CDR2 SNEGSKA (reference sequence). The V gene lost 6 bases and the J gene lost 7 bases, with 21 bases spanning the gap. The CDR3 contains 14 residues. Here the CDR3 reads CSANQDPSHIEAFF. Here the CDR3 DNA reads TGCAGTGCCAATCAAGACCCGAGTCATATTGAAGCTTTCTTT.

This clonotype was seen a few times. The genes are TRBV4-3 and TRBJ1-2; possible D gene TRBD1, 5 bases. Germline loops: CDR1 LGHNA, CDR2 YSLEER. The CDR3 has 14 residues. V was pared by 3 bases and J by 7 bases, with 15 bases between. This chain's CDR3 is CASSQEGLVGGYTF. As DNA, the CDR3 is TGCGCCAGCAGCCAGGAGGGACTGGTCGGTGGCTACACCTTC.

This clonotype was recorded a few times. The chain has TRBV29-1 and TRBJ1-1; TRBD1 might be the D (5 bases). V was clipped by 3 bases and J by 4 bases, with 12 bases between them. The CDR3 is made up of 13 amino acids. The germline V gene has CDR1 SQVTM and CDR2 ANQGSEA. The DNA for the CDR3 is TGCAGCGTTGATTTCGGGGGTAGCACTGAAGCTTTCTTT. It encodes CSVDFGGSTEAFF.

The chain links TRBV20-1 to TRBJ2-7; D is perhaps TRBD2 (5 bases). The CDR3 totals 11 residues. Germline V CDR1 and CDR2: DFQATT, SNEGSKA (reference sequence). The CDR3 here is CRADSVYEQYF. CDR3 in DNA: TGCAGGGCGGACTCCGTCTACGAGCAGTACTTC.

This clonotype was picked up a small number of times. V is TRBV7-2 and J is TRBJ1-2; D gene unclear. The V gene's germline CDR1 is SGHTA and CDR2 FQGNSA. The CDR3 runs to 13 residues. Between the trimmed V and J ends, which lost 2 bases and 4 bases, there was a span of 8 bases. The CDR3 reads CASSLNRRYGYTF. The CDR3 DNA is TGTGCCAGCAGCTTAAACAGACGCTATGGCTACACCTTC. The variable domain in full, with the rest retrieved from reference TRBV7-2 and TRBJ1-2, is GAGVSQSPSNKVTEKGKDVELRCDPISGHTALYWYRQSLGQGLEFLIYFQGNSAPDKSGLPSDRFSAERTGGSVSTLTIQRTQQEDSAVYLCASSLNRRYGYTFGSGTRLTVV.

V and J are TRBV7-8 and TRBJ2-7, with TRBD2 matching 15 bases. V shed 2 bases and J 4 bases; nucleotides not matched to a gene: 6. Per germline, CDR1 SGHVS and CDR2 FQNEAQ. The CDR3 covers 17 residues. CDR3 in DNA: TGTGCCAGCAGCTTAAGCTCCGGGACTAGCGGGGGGTACGAGCAGTACTTC. It specifies CASSLSSGTSGGYEQYF.

The chain couples TRBV5-6 to TRBJ2-3; D possibly corresponds to TRBD1 (5 bases). Trimming removed 2 bases at V and 4 bases at J, with 14 bases between. The V gene's germline CDR1 is SGHDT and CDR2 YYEEEE. CDR3 length: 15 amino acids. CDR3 protein: CASSLGARNSDTQYF. The DNA for the CDR3 is TGTGCCAGCAGCTTAGGGGCGCGGAACTCAGATACGCAGTATTTT.

In its sample, this clonotype was seen a few times. J is TRBJ2-1 and V is TRBV20-1, with 7 positions matching TRBD2. The CDR3 contains 15 residues. Per germline, CDR1 DFQATT and CDR2 SNEGSKA (reference sequence). V trimming: 6 bases; J trimming: 8 bases; junction bases outside the gene matches: 16. The CDR3 region is CSATRGLERHHEQFF. CDR3 sequence (DNA): TGCAGTGCCACCAGAGGACTAGAGAGGCACCATGAGCAGTTCTTC.

This clonotype came up a few times. This chain joins TRBV4-2 and TRBJ2-1, with TRBD2 matching 9 bases. The CDR3 consists of 14 residues. The V and J ends lost 10 bases and 4 bases, in that order; junction bases with no gene match: 8. Germline loops: CDR1 LGHNA, CDR2 YNFKEQ. CDR3 residues: CATNSGGNYNEQFF. The DNA of the CDR3 is TGTGCCACCAATAGCGGGGGCAATTACAATGAGCAGTTCTTC.

This clonotype appeared a few times. V gene TRBV20-1 combines with J gene TRBJ1-1; D is unclear. CDR3 length: 11 residues. Germline V lookup: CDR1 DFQATT, CDR2 SNEGSKA (reference sequence). Trimming shortened V by 7 bases and J by 1 base, and 7 bases separated the two germline ends. In DNA form, the CDR3 reads TGCAGTGGTACGGAGAACACTGAAGCTTTCTTT. Amino acid sequence: CSGTENTEAFF.

There are a few counts of this clonotype. This sequence joins TRBV6-2 or TRBV6-3 and TRBJ2-7; D gene uncertain. The germline V gene encodes CDR1 MNHEY and CDR2 SVGEGT. The V and J ends lost 7 bases and 3 bases respectively, with 7 bases between them. This CDR3 region has 11 residues. DNA of the CDR3: TGTGCCAGCAAAGACTTCTACGAGCAGTACTTC. Translation gives CASKDFYEQYF.

This clonotype was counted between two and nine times. The rearrangement uses TRBV14 and TRBJ2-7; D unresolved. Germline V lookup: CDR1 SGHDN, CDR2 FVKESK. The V and J ends lost 4 bases and 7 bases respectively, with 11 bases between them. This CDR3 contains 12 residues. Written as DNA, the CDR3 is TGTGCCAGCAGCCTGTGGGGAAGAGAGCAGTACTTC. Its protein product is CASSLWGREQYF.

V and J are TRBV4-1 and TRBJ2-1, with D possibly called TRBD1 or TRBD2 (5 bases each). Germline CDR1 is MGHRA and CDR2 is YSYEKL. The CDR3 consists of 14 residues. Deletions cut 3 bases from V and 14 bases from J, with 20 bases between. The CDR3 region is CASSHVIGAGRKFF. The CDR3 DNA is TGCGCCAGCAGCCATGTCATCGGGGCAGGGAGAAAGTTCTTC.

On this clonotype itself: The junction shows a germline mismatch at one end, possibly a read error. The rearrangement links TRBV9 to TRBJ1-6; 9 positions agree with TRBD1. There are 15 residues in the CDR3. The germline V gene encodes CDR1 SGDLS and CDR2 YYNGEE. This chain's CDR3 is CASSVRQGDNSPLHF. The CDR3, as DNA: TGCGCCAGCAGCGTTCGACAGGGGGATAATTCACCCCTCCACTTT.

The chain uses TRBV29-1 and TRBJ2-1, with TRBD2 as a possible D gene (6 bases). Trimming removed 6 bases from V and 2 bases from J, with 14 bases in between. Germline lookup yields CDR1 SQVTM and CDR2 ANQGSEA. This CDR3 contains 14 residues. The CDR3 reads CSVWDSNPYNEQFF. CDR3 in DNA: TGCAGCGTCTGGGACTCTAATCCCTACAATGAGCAGTTCTTC.

This clonotype was detected many times. The chain recombines TRBV5-1 with TRBJ2-4; the match to TRBD2 covers 9 bases. Trimming cost V 0 bases and J 8 bases; bases outside gene matches: 9. The CDR3 contains 16 residues. The V gene's germline CDR1 is SGHRS and CDR2 YFSETQ. The CDR3: CASSLGRASGEDIQYF. The CDR3 DNA reads TGCGCCAGCAGCTTGGGACGCGCTAGCGGGGAGGACATTCAGTACTTC.

V is TRBV9 and J is TRBJ1-2; unclear D gene. V shed 3 bases and J shed 7 bases, with 16 bases lying between them. The CDR3 runs 14 residues. CDR1 and CDR2 from the germline V gene are SGDLS and YYNGEE. DNA for the CDR3: TGTGCCAGCAGCGCCCCCGGAGGAGGGCTTGGCTACACCTTC. Translation gives CASSAPGGGLGYTF. The variable domain in full, with the rest retrieved from reference TRBV9 and TRBJ1-2, is DSGVTQTPKHLITATGQRVTLRCSPRSGDLSVYWYQQSLDQGLQFLIQYYNGEERAKGNILERFSAQQFPDLHSELNLSSLELGDSALYFCASSAPGGGLGYTFGSGTRLTVV.

The chain has TRBV2 and TRBJ1-1; 8 bases align to TRBD1. Trimming at V came to 6 bases and at J to 1 base, leaving 7 bases not matched to a gene. The CDR3 covers 15 residues. Germline V gene data show CDR1 as SNHLY and CDR2 as FYNNEI. The CDR3: CASRTWGQANTEAFF. The CDR3 DNA is TGTGCCAGCAGAACATGGGGACAGGCGAACACTGAAGCTTTCTTT.

The chain recombines TRBV7-2 with TRBJ2-7, with D uncertain. The V and J ends lost 4 bases and 0 bases respectively, with 13 bases between them. The CDR3 covers 15 residues. Germline-derived CDR1 and CDR2 are SGHTA and FQGNSA. Here the CDR3 reads CASSSQTASSYEQYF. The CDR3, as DNA: TGTGCCAGCAGCTCACAGACGGCAAGCTCCTACGAGCAGTACTTC.

In its sample, this clonotype was seen a few times. The rearrangement uses TRBV6-4 and TRBJ2-1, with 7 bases that match TRBD2. This CDR3 is 12 amino acids long. The V gene's germline CDR1 is MRHNA and CDR2 SNTAGT. The J segment lost 8 bases and the V segment lost 6 bases, leaving 4 bases of the junction unmatched. The CDR3 DNA sequence: TGTGCCAGCAGCCGGACTAGAGATGAGCAGTTCTTC. Encoded protein: CASSRTRDEQFF.